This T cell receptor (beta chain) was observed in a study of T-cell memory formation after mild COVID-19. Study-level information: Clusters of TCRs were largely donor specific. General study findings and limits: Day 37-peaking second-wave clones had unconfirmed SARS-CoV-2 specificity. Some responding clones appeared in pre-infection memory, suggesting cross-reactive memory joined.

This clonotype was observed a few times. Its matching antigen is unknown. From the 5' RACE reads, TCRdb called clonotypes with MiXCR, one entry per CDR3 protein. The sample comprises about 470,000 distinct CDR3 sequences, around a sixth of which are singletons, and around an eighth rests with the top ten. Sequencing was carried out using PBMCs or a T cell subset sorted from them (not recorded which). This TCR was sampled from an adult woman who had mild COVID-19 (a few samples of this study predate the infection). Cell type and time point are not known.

The CDR3 coding sequence is TGTGCCAGCAGCTTGGGGATGAGTGGCCAAGAGACCCAGTACTTC. Protein sequence: CASSLGMSGQETQYF. The chain links TRBV5-4 to TRBJ2-5; D is unclear. Per the germline V gene, CDR1 is SGHNT and CDR2 is YYREEE (reference sequence). The CDR3 runs to 15 residues. V was shortened by 0 bases and J by 1 base, with 10 bases between the two germline ends.